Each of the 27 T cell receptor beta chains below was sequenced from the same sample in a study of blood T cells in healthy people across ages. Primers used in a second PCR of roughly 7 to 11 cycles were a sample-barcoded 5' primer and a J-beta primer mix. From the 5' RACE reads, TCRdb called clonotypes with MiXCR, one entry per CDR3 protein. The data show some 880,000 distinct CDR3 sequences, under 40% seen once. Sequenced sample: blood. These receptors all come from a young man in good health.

In DNA, the CDR3 is TGTGCCAGCAGCTTAGTTGGAGCCTCTGGGGCCAACGTCCTGACTTTC. It codes for CASSLVGASGANVLTF. The genes are TRBV7-9 and TRBJ2-6; D gene unclear. V was pared by 1 base and J by 0 bases, with 7 bases between. CDR1 is SEHNR and CDR2 is FQNEAQ in the germline V gene (reference sequence). CDR3 length equals 16 residues.

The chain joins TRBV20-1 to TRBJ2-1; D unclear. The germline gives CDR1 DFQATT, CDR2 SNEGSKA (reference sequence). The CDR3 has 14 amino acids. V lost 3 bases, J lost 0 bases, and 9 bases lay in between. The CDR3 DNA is TGCAGTGCTAGTGGGTGGAGCTCCTACAATGAGCAGTTCTTC. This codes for CSASGWSSYNEQFF.

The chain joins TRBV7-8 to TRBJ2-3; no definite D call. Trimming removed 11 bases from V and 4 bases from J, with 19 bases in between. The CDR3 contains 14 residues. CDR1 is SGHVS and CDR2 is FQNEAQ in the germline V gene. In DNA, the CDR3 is TGTGCCGACCGAAAGGGTCCAGCGTCAGATACGCAGTATTTT. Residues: CADRKGPASDTQYF.

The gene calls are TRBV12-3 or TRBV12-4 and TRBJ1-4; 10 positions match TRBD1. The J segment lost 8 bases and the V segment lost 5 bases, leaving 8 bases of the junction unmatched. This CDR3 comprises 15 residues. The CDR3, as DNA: TGTGCCAGCAGTGGGGGACAGGGGATTGGGGAAAAACTGTTTTTT. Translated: CASSGGQGIGEKLFF.

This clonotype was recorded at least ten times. The CDR3 nucleotides are TGCGCCAGCAGCCAAGACTCGGGACTAGCGGGGCACAATGAGCAGTTCTTC. Translating gives CASSQDSGLAGHNEQFF. The V and J genes are TRBV4-3 and TRBJ2-1; 13 bases line up with TRBD2. Germline lookup yields CDR1 LGHNA and CDR2 YSLEER. The J segment lost 5 bases and the V segment lost 0 bases, leaving 4 bases of the junction unmatched. The CDR3 runs 17 residues.

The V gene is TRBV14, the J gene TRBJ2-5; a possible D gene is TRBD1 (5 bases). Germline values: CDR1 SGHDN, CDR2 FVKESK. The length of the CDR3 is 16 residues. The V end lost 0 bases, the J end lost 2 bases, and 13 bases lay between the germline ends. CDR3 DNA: TGTGCCAGCAGCCAAGATCTCGCGACAGCTCAAGAGACCCAGTACTTC. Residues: CASSQDLATAQETQYF.

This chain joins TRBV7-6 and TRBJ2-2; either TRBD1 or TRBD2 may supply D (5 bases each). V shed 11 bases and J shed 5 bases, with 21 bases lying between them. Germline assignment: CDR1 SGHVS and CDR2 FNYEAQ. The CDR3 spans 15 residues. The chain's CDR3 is CAGTFSSGRTGELFF. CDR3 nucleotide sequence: TGTGCCGGGACGTTTAGTTCAGGGAGAACCGGGGAGCTGTTTTTT. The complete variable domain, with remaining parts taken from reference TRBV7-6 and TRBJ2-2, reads GAGVSQSPRYKVTKRGQDVALRCDPISGHVSLYWYRQALGQGPEFLTYFNYEAQQDKSGLPNDRFSAERPEGSISTLTIQRTEQRDSAMYRCAGTFSSGRTGELFFGEGSRLTVL.

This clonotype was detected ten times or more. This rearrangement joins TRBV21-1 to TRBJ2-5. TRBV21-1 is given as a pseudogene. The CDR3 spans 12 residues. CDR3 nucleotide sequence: TGTGCCAGCAGCAAACAACAAGAGACCCAGTACTTC. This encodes CASSKQQETQYF.

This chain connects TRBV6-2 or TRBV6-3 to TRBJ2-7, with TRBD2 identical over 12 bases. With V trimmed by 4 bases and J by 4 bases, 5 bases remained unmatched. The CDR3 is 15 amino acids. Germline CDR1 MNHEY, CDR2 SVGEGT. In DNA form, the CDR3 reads TGTGCCAGCAGTTCGACTAGCGGGGGAGGGTACGAGCAGTACTTC. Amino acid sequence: CASSSTSGGGYEQYF.

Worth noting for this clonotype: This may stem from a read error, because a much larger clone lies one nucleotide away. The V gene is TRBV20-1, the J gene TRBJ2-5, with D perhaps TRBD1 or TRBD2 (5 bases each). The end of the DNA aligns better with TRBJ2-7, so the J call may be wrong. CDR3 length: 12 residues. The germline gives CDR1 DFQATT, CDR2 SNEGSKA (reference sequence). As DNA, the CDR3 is TGCAGTGCTAGTTACGAGGGGTGCGAGCAGTACTTC. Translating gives CSASYEGCEQYF.

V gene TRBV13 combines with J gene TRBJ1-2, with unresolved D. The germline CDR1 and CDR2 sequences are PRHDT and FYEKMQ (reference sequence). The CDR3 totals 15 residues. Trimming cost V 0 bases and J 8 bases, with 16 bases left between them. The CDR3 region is CASSLGGHNPMGYTF. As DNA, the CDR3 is TGTGCCAGCAGCTTAGGAGGCCACAACCCTATGGGCTACACCTTC.

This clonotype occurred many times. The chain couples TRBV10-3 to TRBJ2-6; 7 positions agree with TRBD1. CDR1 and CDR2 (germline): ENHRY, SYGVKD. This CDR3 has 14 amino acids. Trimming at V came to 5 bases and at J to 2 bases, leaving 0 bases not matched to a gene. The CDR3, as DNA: TGTGCCATCAGTACAGGGGCTGGGGCCAACGTCCTGACTTTC. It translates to CAISTGAGANVLTF.

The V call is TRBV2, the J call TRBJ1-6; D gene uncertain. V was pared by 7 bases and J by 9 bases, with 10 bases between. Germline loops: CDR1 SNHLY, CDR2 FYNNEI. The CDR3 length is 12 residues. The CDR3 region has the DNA TGTGCCAGCAAGGGTATGGGTTCACCCCTCCACTTT. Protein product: CASKGMGSPLHF.

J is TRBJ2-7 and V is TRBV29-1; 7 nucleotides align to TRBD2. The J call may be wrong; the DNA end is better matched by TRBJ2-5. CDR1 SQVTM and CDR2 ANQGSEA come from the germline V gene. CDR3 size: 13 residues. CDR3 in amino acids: CSVAEWGGETQYF. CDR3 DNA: TGCAGCGTTGCCGAATGGGGAGGGGAGACCCAGTACTTC.

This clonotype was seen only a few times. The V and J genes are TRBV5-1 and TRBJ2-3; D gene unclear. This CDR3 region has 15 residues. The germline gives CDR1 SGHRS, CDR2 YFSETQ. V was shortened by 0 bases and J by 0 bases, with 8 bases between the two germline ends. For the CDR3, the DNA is TGCGCCAGCAGCTTGGTTAGGACCAGCACAGATACGCAGTATTTT. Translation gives CASSLVRTSTDTQYF.

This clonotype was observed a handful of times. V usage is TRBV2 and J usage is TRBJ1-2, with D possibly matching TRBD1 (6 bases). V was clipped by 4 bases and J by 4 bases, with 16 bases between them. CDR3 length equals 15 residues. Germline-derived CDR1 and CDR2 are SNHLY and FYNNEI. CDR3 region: CASSARRGQGYGYTF. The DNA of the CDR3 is TGTGCCAGCAGTGCGCGGCGGGGGCAGGGCTATGGCTACACCTTC.

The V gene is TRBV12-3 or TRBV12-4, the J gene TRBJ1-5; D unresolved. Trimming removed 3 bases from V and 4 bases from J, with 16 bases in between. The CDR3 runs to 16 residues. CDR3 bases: TGTGCCAGCAGTTTCCGGGGAGACATGATTAATCAGCCCCAGCATTTT. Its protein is CASSFRGDMINQPQHF.

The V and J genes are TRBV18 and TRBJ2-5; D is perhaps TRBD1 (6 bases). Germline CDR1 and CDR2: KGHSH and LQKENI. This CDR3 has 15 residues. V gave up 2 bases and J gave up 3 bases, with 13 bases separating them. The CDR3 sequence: CASSPGGVIKETQYF. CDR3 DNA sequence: TGTGCCAGCTCACCAGGGGGCGTCATCAAAGAGACCCAGTACTTC.

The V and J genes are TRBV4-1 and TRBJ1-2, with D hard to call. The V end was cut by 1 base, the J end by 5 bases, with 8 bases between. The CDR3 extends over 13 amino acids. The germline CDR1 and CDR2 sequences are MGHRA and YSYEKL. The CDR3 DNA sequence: TGCGCCAGCAGCCAAGTAGGAACGTATGGCTACACCTTC. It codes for CASSQVGTYGYTF.

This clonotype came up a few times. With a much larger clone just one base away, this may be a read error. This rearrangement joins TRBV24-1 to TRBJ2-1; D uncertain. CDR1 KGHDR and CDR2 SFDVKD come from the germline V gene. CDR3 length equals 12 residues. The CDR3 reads CATRDFDNEQFF. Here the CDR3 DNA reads TGTGCCACCAGGGATTTTGATAATGAGCAGTTCTTC.

This chain's CDR3 is CASSLGEGGRAFF. CDR3 DNA: TGTGCCAGCAGCTTAGGTGAGGGGGGCCGAGCTTTCTTT. The chain carries TRBV7-8 and TRBJ1-1, with TRBD1 as a possible D gene (6 bases). Germline CDR1 reads SGHVS; CDR2 reads FQNEAQ. V was clipped by 1 base and J by 10 bases, with 13 bases between them. CDR3 size: 13 residues.

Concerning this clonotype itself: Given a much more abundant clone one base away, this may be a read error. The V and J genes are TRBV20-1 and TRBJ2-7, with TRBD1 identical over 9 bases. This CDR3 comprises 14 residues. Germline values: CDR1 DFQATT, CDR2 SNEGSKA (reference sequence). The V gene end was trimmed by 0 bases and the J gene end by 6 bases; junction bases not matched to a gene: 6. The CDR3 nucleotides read TGCAGTGCTAGAGACCGGGACAGGGTCTGCGAGCAGTACTTC. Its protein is CSARDRDRVCEQYF.

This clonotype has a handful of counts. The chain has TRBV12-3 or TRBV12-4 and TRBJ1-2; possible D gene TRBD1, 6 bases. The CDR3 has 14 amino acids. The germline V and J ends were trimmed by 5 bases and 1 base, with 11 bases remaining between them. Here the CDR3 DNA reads TGTGCCAGCAGTGAGGGGGGTTATAACTATGGCTACACCTTC. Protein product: CASSEGGYNYGYTF.

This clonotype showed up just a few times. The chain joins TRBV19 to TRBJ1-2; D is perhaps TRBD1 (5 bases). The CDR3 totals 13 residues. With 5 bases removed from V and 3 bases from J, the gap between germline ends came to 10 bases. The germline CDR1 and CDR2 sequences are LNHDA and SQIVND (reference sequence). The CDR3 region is CASSVTGYYGYTF. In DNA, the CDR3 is TGTGCCAGTAGTGTAACAGGTTACTATGGCTACACCTTC.

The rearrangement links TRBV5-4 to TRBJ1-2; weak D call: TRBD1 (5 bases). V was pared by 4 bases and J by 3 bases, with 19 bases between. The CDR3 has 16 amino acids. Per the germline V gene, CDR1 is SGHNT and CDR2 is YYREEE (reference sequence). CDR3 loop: CASSPGGAGNHYGYTF. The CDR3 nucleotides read TGTGCCAGCAGCCCGGGTGGGGCAGGGAACCACTATGGCTACACCTTC.

The CDR3 protein is CASSQGSENQPQHF. In nucleotides, the CDR3 is TGTGCCAGCAGCCAAGGTTCAGAGAATCAGCCCCAGCATTTT. V and J are TRBV3-1 and TRBJ1-5; unclear D gene. The CDR3 covers 14 residues. V lost 1 base, J lost 4 bases, and 8 bases lay in between. Germline V gives CDR1 LGHDT, CDR2 YNNKEL (reference sequence).

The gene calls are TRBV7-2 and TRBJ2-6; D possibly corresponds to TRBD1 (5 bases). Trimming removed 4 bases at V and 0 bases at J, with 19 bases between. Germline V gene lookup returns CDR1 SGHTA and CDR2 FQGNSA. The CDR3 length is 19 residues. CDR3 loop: CASSYGARLTFSGANVLTF. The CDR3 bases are TGTGCCAGCAGCTATGGGGCTCGACTCACCTTCTCTGGGGCCAACGTCCTGACTTTC.